This T cell receptor (beta chain) was profiled in a study of T cells after yellow fever vaccination. As for this clonotype: Its target is unknown.

TCRdb reanalysed the 5' RACE reads using MiXCR and keeps one entry per CDR3 protein. The repertoire consists of hundreds of thousands of distinct CDR3 sequences, with 11% occurring once and the leading ten covering around 18%. CDR1 is MNHEY and CDR2 is SVGEGT in the germline V gene. This CDR3 is 17 amino acids long. Losses at the gene ends were 7 bases for V and 0 bases for J; bases not matched to a gene: 9. Notes on the study in general: Boosting was followed by the reappearance of most primary-vaccination clones (less than 98% CD4, around 91% CD8).

J is TRBJ2-2 and V is TRBV6-2 or TRBV6-3; 9 nucleotides align to TRBD1. The clonotype originates from a man aged 18-30 years who received the YFV17D yellow fever vaccine. The sample in question was PBMCs, obtained on the day of the first yellow fever vaccination. The CDR3 spells CASTPDRGPPNTGELFF. The CDR3 coding sequence is TGTGCCAGCACCCCGGACAGGGGCCCTCCGAACACCGGGGAGCTGTTTTTT.